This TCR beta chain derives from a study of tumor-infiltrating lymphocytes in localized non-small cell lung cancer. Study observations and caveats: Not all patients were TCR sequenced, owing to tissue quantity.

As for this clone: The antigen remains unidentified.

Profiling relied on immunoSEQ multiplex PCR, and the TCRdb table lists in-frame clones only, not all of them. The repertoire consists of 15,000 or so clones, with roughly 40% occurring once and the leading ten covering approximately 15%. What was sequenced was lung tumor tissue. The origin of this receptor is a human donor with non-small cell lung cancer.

The CDR3 coding sequence is TGTGCCAGCAAAGCGGCAGTCGATGTACGGGCGTACGAGCAGTACTTC. Translated, it gives CASKAAVDVRAYEQYF. The genes are TRBV6-6 and TRBJ2-7; possibly TRBD2 for D (5 bases). V was shortened by 7 bases and J by 4 bases, with 23 bases between the two germline ends. Germline values: CDR1 MNHNY, CDR2 SVGAGI (reference sequence). This CDR3 has 16 residues.